The clone carrying this T cell receptor (beta chain) was detected a few times. Its antigen is as yet unknown. TCRdb called the RT-PCR reads again in MiXCR, with one record for every CDR3 protein. The table shows about 650,000 distinct CDR3 sequences, with less than 15% occurring only once. This sample is drawn from a study of response to subunit inactivated influenza vaccine. Broader study findings: Each seasonal influenza vaccination recruits few new T cells, the authors suggested.

The germline V gene has CDR1 SGHAT and CDR2 FQDESV (reference sequence). The V and J ends lost 6 bases and 5 bases, in that order; junction bases with no gene match: 18. The CDR3 length is 19 residues. This TCR was sampled from a man aged 50-60 years who received an inactivated influenza vaccine. The sample consisted of PBMCs from blood, taken approximately 15 days before vaccination. The chain couples TRBV11-1 to TRBJ2-2, with 10 bases fitting TRBD1. CDR3 in amino acids: CASRSSLRQGAARTGELFF. CDR3 in DNA: TGTGCCAGCAGGTCGTCACTTAGACAGGGGGCTGCTAGGACCGGGGAGCTGTTTTTT.